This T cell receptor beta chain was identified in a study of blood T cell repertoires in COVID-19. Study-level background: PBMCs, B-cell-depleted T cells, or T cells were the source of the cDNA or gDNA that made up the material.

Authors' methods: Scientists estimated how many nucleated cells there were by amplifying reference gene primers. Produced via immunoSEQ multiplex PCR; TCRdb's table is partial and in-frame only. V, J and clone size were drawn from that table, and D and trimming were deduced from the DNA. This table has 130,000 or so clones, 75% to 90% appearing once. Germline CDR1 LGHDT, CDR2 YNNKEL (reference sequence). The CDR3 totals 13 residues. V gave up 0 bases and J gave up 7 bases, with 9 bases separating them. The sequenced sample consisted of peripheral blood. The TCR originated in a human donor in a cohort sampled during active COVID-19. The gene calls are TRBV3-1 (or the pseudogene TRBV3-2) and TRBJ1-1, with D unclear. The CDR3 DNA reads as TGTGCCAGCAGCCAAGATAGCAGAGTTGAAGCTTTCTTT. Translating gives CASSQDSRVEAFF.